The 5 T cell receptor beta chains reported below all come from one sample, sequenced in a study of CD8 T cells in ankylosing spondylitis (dated 2017 in TCRdb). Study-level results and caveats: A TCR beta motif made up of several highly homologous amino acid variants appeared to be characteristic of blood from ankylosing spondylitis patients.

The library was built by means of 5' RACE. Sequencer: Illumina HiSeq 2500. TCRdb took the public reads, trimmed them with fastp at Q25, ran MiXCR for clone calling and kept in-frame beta chains. CDR3 protein duplicates are merged, each entry listing the most common genes and DNA. Across this sample there are about 440,000 distinct CDR3 sequences, with 15% to 20% seen only once. Over 1% of the sample lies in the top ten. Their antigen targets remain unknown. Source material: blood, either unsorted or a sorted T cell fraction (not recorded which). The receptors here all came from a male donor with ankylosing spondylitis.

This clonotype has a handful of counts. The J gene is TRBJ1-1, the V gene TRBV6-1; D is unresolved. This CDR3 is 14 amino acids long. V was trimmed by 7 bases and J by 0 bases, leaving 12 bases between them. Germline V gives CDR1 MNHNS, CDR2 SASEGT. The CDR3 nucleotides read TGTGCCAGCACTAGAACAGCCTTGAACACTGAAGCTTTCTTT. Translation gives CASTRTALNTEAFF.

This chain joins TRBV14 and TRBJ1-4; 9 bases line up with TRBD1. Germline CDR1 is SGHDN and CDR2 is FVKESK. V was pared by 8 bases and J by 6 bases, with 7 bases of the junction left unmatched. This CDR3 has 14 amino acids. Written as DNA, the CDR3 is TGTGCCAGCGGGCCGGGACAGGGTTATGAAAAACTGTTTTTT. Translating gives CASGPGQGYEKLFF.

The sample holds a few counts of this clonotype. This chain connects TRBV6-2 or TRBV6-3 to TRBJ1-5; D remains ambiguous. Germline V lookup: CDR1 MNHEY, CDR2 SVGEGT. The CDR3 is made up of 15 amino acids. V was shortened by 6 bases and J by 6 bases, with 18 bases between the two germline ends. The CDR3 DNA reads TGTGCCAGCAGCCCTTCGGGCCCAGTGAGTCAGCCCCAGCATTTT. This sequence encodes CASSPSGPVSQPQHF.

This clonotype was seen a handful of times. This chain joins TRBV28 and TRBJ2-1, with 7 nucleotides matching TRBD2. Germline V CDR1 and CDR2: MDHEN, SYDVKM. Trimming removed 6 bases from V and 0 bases from J; junction bases left unmatched: 8. The CDR3 is 16 residues long. DNA for the CDR3: TGTGCCAGCAGAACCCTAGCGGCTAGCTCCTACAATGAGCAGTTCTTC. It translates to CASRTLAASSYNEQFF.

The V call is TRBV5-1, the J call TRBJ1-2; 8 bases match TRBD1. CDR1 is SGHRS and CDR2 is YFSETQ in the germline V gene. V lost 1 base and J lost 3; bases outside the gene matches: 8. This CDR3 is 16 amino acids long. The CDR3 sequence is CASSLTPGGVDYGYTF. The CDR3 DNA reads as TGCGCCAGCAGCTTGACCCCAGGGGGCGTGGACTATGGCTACACCTTC.